The rows below give T cell receptor beta chains drawn from one sample of a study of blood T cell repertoires in COVID-19. The table came from immunoSEQ multiplex PCR; TCRdb's copy has only in-frame clones and leaves some out. The sample includes a few hundred thousand clones, 65% to 85% of them seen just once. Sequenced: peripheral blood. All receptors derive from a woman between 50 and 59 years old with acute or convalescent COVID-19. Both conserved end residues are part of each CDR3. Fields, in order: clone size, D gene, V gene, J gene, CDR3 DNA, CDR3 protein. D genes are given only for firm matches. The listing skips clone size in some rows; elsewhere it reads once, few, many or a size class.

>.|TRBD1|TRBV11-2|TRBJ2-7
TGTGCCAGCAGCAGCGGGACAGGGGCGAAGAGCGAGCAGTACTTC
CASSSGTGAKSEQYF
>.|.|TRBV2|TRBJ1-2
TGTGCCAGCAGCTCCACCGGGGTAAACTATGGCTACACCTTC
CASSSTGVNYGYTF
>.|TRBD1|TRBV5-1|TRBJ1-4
TGCGCCAGCAGCTTGGCCGTAGCAGGGGGCCGTGAAAAACTGTTTTTT
CASSLAVAGGREKLFF
>.|.|TRBV30|TRBJ1-5
TGTGCCTGGAGTGCGGGTCCCACATCCGTACAGCATTTT
CAWSAGPTSVQHF
>.|.|TRBV7-2|TRBJ2-4
TGTGCCAGCAGCTTACAGGGGGGCAAAAACATTCAGTACTTC
CASSLQGGKNIQYF
>.|TRBD1|TRBV4-2|TRBJ1-2
TGTGCCAGCAGCCAAGGAGGACAGGGTCCCGACTATGGCTACACCTTC
CASSQGGQGPDYGYTF
>.|.|TRBV18|TRBJ1-1
TGTGCCAGCTCACGGGGGCGCGACACTGAAGCTTTCTTT
CASSRGRDTEAFF
>.|.|TRBV14|TRBJ2-3
TGTGCCAGCAGCCAAGCAGGTTACCGGGGGGATACGCAGTATTTT
CASSQAGYRGDTQYF
>.|.|TRBV3-1/TRBV3-2|TRBJ1-4
TGTGCCAGCAGCCAAGACTTCGCAGGGGAAGGTGAAAAACTGTTTTTT
CASSQDFAGEGEKLFF
>.|TRBD1|TRBV4-3|TRBJ1-1
TGCGCCAGCAGTAGCGACAGGGCGAACACTGAAGCTTTCTTT
CASSSDRANTEAFF
>once|.|TRBV25-1|TRBJ1-4
TGTGCCAGCAGTGAGCCCGGGGACTTTCGAGAAAAACTGTTTTTT
CASSEPGDFREKLFF
>.|.|TRBV4-1|TRBJ1-4
TGCGCCAGCAGCCAAGCGGGGCGGCAGGGGAATGAAAAACTGTTTTTT
CASSQAGRQGNEKLFF
>.|TRBD1|TRBV7-2|TRBJ1-6
TGTGCCAGCAGCTGGGGGACAGGGGGAGGTTCACCCCTCCACTTT
CASSWGTGGGSPLHF
>.|TRBD1|TRBV27|TRBJ2-3
TGTGCCAGCAGATGGGACAGGGACACAGATACGCAGTATTTT
CASRWDRDTDTQYF
>.|.|TRBV5-1|TRBJ1-5
TGCGCCAGCAGCACCGGGACACCCAATCAGCCCCAGCATTTT
CASSTGTPNQPQHF
>.|TRBD2|TRBV5-6|TRBJ2-1
TGTGCCAGCAGTGGACTAGCGGGGGATCGGGGGTTCTTC
CASSGLAGDRGFF
>once|.|TRBV9|TRBJ1-3
TGTGCCAGCAGCCAGCTAGATTGGGTTGGAAACACCATATATTTT
CASSQLDWVGNTIYF
>.|TRBD1|TRBV25-1|TRBJ2-3
TGTGCCAGCAGTGCCCACAGGGGAACGCAGTATTTT
CASSAHRGTQYF
>.|.|TRBV9|TRBJ1-5
TGTGCCAGCAGCGTAGATGGAGGAAGCAATCAGCCCCAGCATTTT
CASSVDGGSNQPQHF
>.|.|TRBV20-1|TRBJ1-6
TGCAGTGCTAGTCAGGGAAGGAATTCACCCCTCCACTTT
CSASQGRNSPLHF
>.|.|TRBV7-2|TRBJ1-1
TGTGCCAGCAGCCCGAGGGGGGGGAACACTGAAGCTTTCTTT
CASSPRGGNTEAFF
>once|.|TRBV3-1/TRBV3-2|TRBJ1-3
TGTGCCAGCAGCCTCCTCGGAAACACCATATATTTT
CASSLLGNTIYF
>.|.|TRBV5-6|TRBJ1-2
TGTGCCAGCAGCTACGGAGCGTATGGCTACACCTTC
CASSYGAYGYTF
>.|TRBD2|TRBV5-5|TRBJ2-5
TGTGCCAGCAGCTTGGCTCCGGGACTAGGGGCAACCCAGTACTTC
CASSLAPGLGATQYF
>.|TRBD1|TRBV5-1|TRBJ1-5
TGCGCCAGCAGCCAGACAGGGGGCAATCAGCCCCAGCATTTT
CASSQTGGNQPQHF
>once|.|TRBV19|TRBJ1-1
TGTGCCAGTACTCTTTTCGGGTCGGGAACTGAAGCTTTCTTT
CASTLFGSGTEAFF
>.|.|TRBV7-9|TRBJ2-7
TGTGCCAGCAGCTTAAGTCCGAGTGCTTACGAGCAGTACTTC
CASSLSPSAYEQYF
>.|.|TRBV6-6|TRBJ1-5
TGTGCCAGCATGGAGACAGATAGCAATCAGCCCCAGCATTTT
CASMETDSNQPQHF
>.|.|TRBV5-6|TRBJ2-1
TGTGCCAGCAGCGCGGGACCGGGCAATGAGCAGTTCTTC
CASSAGPGNEQFF
>.|TRBD1|TRBV29-1|TRBJ2-2
TGCAGCGCCTCTTCCGGGACAGGGAACACCGGGGAGCTGTTTTTT
CSASSGTGNTGELFF
>.|TRBD1|TRBV18|TRBJ1-5
TGTGCCAGCTCAACGGGGACAGGCTATAGCAATCAGCCCCAGCATTTT
CASSTGTGYSNQPQHF
>.|TRBD2|TRBV20-1|TRBJ2-1
TGCAGTGCCAGTTGGGCGACCGGGGGGAATGAGCAGTTCTTC
CSASWATGGNEQFF
>.|.|TRBV5-1|TRBJ1-3
TGCGCCAGCAGCTTGGAAGAGGTTAGCTCTGGAAACACCATATATTTT
CASSLEEVSSGNTIYF
>many|.|TRBV7-9|TRBJ2-1
TGTGCCAGCAGCTTAGTCGGTGGGAGGTTTGAGCAGTTCTTC
CASSLVGGRFEQFF
>once|TRBD1|TRBV5-4|TRBJ2-7
TGTGCCAGCAGGGACAGGGGCGTAAGCTCCTACGAGCAGTACTTC
CASRDRGVSSYEQYF